This T cell receptor beta chain was recovered during a study of read filtering for tumor transcriptome and immune sequencing. About the research overall: Among patients, 17 were male and approximately 15 female, aged roughly 45 to 80 (mean around 68).

In germline, CDR1 is MGHDK, CDR2 SYGVNS. This CDR3 has 14 residues. Deletions cut 5 bases from V and 1 base from J, with 11 bases between. Bone marrow was sampled from every patient at the time of active disease. A remark on this clonotype: What it binds is unknown.

This library used around 400 ng RNA and molecular barcoded adaptors spanning alpha/delta and beta/gamma chains. TCRdb re-analysed the reads in MiXCR, keeping a single row per CDR3 protein. Of tens of thousands of distinct CDR3 sequences listed, 15% to 25% are singletons. Whole-study findings and limits: IR-seq and RNA-seq agreed better without single-read clonotypes.

The sequencing sample was made of a population of CD138-negative cells sorted from bone marrow. This TCR came from a donor aged 40 or over with multiple myeloma. The J gene is TRBJ1-1, the V gene TRBV25-1; maybe TRBD1 (5 bases). Written as DNA, the CDR3 is TGTGCCAGCAGTCCGGAGGGGAGGAACACTGAAGCTTTCTTT. This gives the protein CASSPEGRNTEAFF.